One and the same sample provided the 3 T cell receptor beta chains below, sequenced in a study of OX40 agonist ivuxolimab in advanced cancers. Generated by immunoSEQ multiplex PCR, the TCRdb table keeps only in-frame clones and is missing some. Among roughly 65,000 clones listed, approximately 91% were seen once. The sequences come from CD4+ or CD8+ T cells sorted from blood, collected in a trial of the OX40 agonist ivuxolimab. The source of these receptors is an adult with an advanced solid tumor such as melanoma, head and neck, liver or kidney cancer.

This clone appeared once. The rearrangement uses TRBV19 and TRBJ2-7; 8 positions agree with TRBD1. The CDR3 loop spans 15 amino acids. The V gene's germline CDR1 is LNHDA and CDR2 SQIVND (reference sequence). Losses at the gene ends were 5 bases for V and 1 base for J; bases not matched to a gene: 7. CDR3: CASSSDRDESYEQYF. The CDR3 DNA sequence: TGTGCCAGTAGTTCGGACAGGGACGAATCCTACGAGCAGTACTTC.

The V gene is TRBV28, the J gene TRBJ1-4; D possibly corresponds to TRBD1 (5 bases). The CDR3 runs to 12 residues. Germline V lookup: CDR1 MDHEN, CDR2 SYDVKM. Trimming removed 8 bases from V and 7 bases from J, with 11 bases in between. The chain's CDR3 is CASYVTGEKLFF. CDR3 DNA: TGTGCCAGCTACGTTACAGGTGAAAAACTGTTTTTT.

This chain connects TRBV7-2 to TRBJ1-2; perhaps TRBD1 as D (5 bases). Trimming cost V 2 bases and J 8 bases, with 18 bases left between them. This CDR3 region has 15 residues. Germline V lookup: CDR1 SGHTA, CDR2 FQGNSA. The CDR3 spells CASSLRWGVLGGYTF. The CDR3, as DNA: TGTGCCAGCAGCTTACGGTGGGGGGTTCTTGGAGGCTACACCTTC.